The clone carrying this T cell receptor (beta chain) has a single count. These data belong to a study of T cell changes during pregnancy in multiple sclerosis. This CDR3 region has 14 residues. Germline CDR1 and CDR2: MNHEY and SVGAGI. The V end was cut by 4 bases, the J end by 2 bases, with 9 bases between. Method: immunoSEQ multiplex PCR; TCRdb's copy keeps in-frame clones and lacks some. The data contain some 29,000 clones, 90% to 95% of them seen just once; the ten biggest clones take up around 3.9%. This receptor was taken from a female donor in good health, enrolled as a control in a pregnancy study. The rearrangement joins TRBV6-5 to TRBJ2-1; the D gene is possibly TRBD1 (5 bases). The source was CD8+ T cells from peripheral blood mononuclear cells, collected in the second trimester of pregnancy. The CDR3 spells CASSSETAYNEQFF. The CDR3 DNA is TGTGCCAGCAGTTCCGAGACAGCCTACAATGAGCAGTTCTTC.